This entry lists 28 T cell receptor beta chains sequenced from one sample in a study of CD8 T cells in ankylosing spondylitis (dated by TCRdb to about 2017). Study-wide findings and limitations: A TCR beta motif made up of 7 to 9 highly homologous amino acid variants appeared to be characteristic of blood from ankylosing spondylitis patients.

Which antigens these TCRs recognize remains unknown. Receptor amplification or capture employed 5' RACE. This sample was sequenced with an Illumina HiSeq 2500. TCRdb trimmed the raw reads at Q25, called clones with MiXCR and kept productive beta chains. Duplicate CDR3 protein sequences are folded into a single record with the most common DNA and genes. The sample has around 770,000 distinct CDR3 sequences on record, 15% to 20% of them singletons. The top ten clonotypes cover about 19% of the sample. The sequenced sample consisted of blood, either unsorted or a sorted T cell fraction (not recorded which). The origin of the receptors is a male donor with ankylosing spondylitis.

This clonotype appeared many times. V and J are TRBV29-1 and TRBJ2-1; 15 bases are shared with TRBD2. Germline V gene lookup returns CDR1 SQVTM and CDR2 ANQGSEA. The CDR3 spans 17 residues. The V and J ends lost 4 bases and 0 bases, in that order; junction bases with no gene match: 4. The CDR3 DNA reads TGCAGCGTTGCCGGGACTAGCGGGAGGAGCTCCTACAATGAGCAGTTCTTC. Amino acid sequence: CSVAGTSGRSSYNEQFF.

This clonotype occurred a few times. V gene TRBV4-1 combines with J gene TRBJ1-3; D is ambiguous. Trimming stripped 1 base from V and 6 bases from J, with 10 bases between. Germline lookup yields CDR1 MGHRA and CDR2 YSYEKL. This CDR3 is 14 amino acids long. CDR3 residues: CASSQVRAANTIYF. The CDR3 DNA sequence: TGCGCCAGCAGCCAAGTTAGGGCAGCAAACACCATATATTTT.

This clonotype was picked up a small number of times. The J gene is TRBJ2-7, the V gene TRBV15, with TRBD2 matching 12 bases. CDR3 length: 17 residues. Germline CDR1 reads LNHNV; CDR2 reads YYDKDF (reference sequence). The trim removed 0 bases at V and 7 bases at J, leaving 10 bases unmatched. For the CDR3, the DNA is TGTGCCACCAGCAGAGATGAGGCTAGCGGGAGGGCCGGTGAGCAGTACTTC. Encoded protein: CATSRDEASGRAGEQYF.

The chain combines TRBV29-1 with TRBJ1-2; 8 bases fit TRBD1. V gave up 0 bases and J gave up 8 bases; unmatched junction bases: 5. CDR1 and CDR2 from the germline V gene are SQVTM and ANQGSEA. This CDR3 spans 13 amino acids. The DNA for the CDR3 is TGCAGCGTTGAAGAACAGGGGGGGAACGGCTACACCTTC. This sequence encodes CSVEEQGGNGYTF.

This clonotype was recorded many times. In DNA form, the CDR3 reads TGCGCCAGCAGCCTCGACGGGAGCCCATACAATGAGCAGTTCTTC. It specifies CASSLDGSPYNEQFF. The rearrangement uses TRBV5-1 and TRBJ2-1, with a tentative D call TRBD2 (6 bases). There are 15 residues in the CDR3. The germline V gene has CDR1 SGHRS and CDR2 YFSETQ. V was pared by 4 bases and J by 4 bases, with 15 bases between. Based on the CDR3 plus reference TRBV5-1 and TRBJ2-1, the full variable domain is KAGVTQTPRYLIKTRGQQVTLSCSPISGHRSVSWYQQTPGQGLQFLFEYFSETQRNKGNFPGRFSGRQFSNSRSEMNVSTLELGDSALYLCASSLDGSPYNEQFFGPGTRLTVL.

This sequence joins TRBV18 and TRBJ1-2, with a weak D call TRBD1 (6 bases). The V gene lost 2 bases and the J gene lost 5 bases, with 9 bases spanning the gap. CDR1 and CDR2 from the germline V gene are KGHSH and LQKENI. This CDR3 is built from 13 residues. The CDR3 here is CASSPEQGYGYTF. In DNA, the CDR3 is TGTGCCAGCTCACCAGAACAGGGATATGGCTACACCTTC.

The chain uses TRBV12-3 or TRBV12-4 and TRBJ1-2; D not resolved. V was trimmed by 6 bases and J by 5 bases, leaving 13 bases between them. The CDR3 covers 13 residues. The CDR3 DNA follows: TGTGCCAGCAGATATCCCGGGGATTATGGCTACACCTTC. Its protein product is CASRYPGDYGYTF.

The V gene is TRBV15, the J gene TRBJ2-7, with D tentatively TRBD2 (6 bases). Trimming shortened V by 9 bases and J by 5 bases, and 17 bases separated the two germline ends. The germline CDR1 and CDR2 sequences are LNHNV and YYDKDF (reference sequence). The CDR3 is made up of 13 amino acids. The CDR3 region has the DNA TGTGCCACAACCAGGTTGTGGGGGGACGAGCAGTACTTC. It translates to CATTRLWGDEQYF.

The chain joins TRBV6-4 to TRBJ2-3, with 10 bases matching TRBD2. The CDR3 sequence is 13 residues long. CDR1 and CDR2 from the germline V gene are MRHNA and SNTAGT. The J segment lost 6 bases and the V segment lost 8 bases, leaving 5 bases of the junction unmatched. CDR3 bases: TGTGCCAGCGCGGCTAGCGGGAGCGATACGCAGTATTTT. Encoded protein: CASAASGSDTQYF.

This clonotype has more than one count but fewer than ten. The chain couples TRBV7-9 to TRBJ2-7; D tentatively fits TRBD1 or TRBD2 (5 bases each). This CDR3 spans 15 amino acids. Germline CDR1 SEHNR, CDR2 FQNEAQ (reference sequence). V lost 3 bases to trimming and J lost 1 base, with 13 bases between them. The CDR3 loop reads CASSFGGGESYEQYF. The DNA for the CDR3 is TGTGCCAGCAGCTTTGGGGGTGGGGAATCCTACGAGCAGTACTTC. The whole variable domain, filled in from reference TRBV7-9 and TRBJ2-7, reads DTGVSQNPRHKITKRGQNVTFRCDPISEHNRLYWYRQTLGQGPEFLTYFQNEAQLEKSRLLSDRFSAERPKGSFSTLEIQRTEQGDSAMYLCASSFGGGESYEQYFGPGTRLTVT.

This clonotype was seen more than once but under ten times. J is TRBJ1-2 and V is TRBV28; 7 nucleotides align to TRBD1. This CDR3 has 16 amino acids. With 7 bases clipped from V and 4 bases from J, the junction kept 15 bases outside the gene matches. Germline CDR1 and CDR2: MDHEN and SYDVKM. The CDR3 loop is CASTQGGAVLLYGYTF. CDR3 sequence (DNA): TGTGCCAGCACCCAAGGGGGCGCTGTTCTGCTCTATGGCTACACCTTC.

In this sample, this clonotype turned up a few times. The CDR3 DNA reads TGTGCCAGCAGCCAAGCGCCAGGGGGCTGGTACGAGCAGTACTTC. Residues: CASSQAPGGWYEQYF. V usage is TRBV3-1 and J usage is TRBJ2-7, with 8 positions matching TRBD1. V dropped 1 base and J dropped 4; count of bases not matched to a gene: 6. CDR1 and CDR2 from the germline V gene are LGHDT and YNNKEL (reference sequence). This CDR3 is 15 amino acids long.

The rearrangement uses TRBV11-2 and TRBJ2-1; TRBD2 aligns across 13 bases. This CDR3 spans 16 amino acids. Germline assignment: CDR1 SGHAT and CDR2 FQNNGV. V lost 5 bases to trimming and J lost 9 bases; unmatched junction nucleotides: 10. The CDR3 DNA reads TGTGCCAGCAGCCGTCGGACTAGCGGGAGCGGGGTTGAGCAGTTCTTC. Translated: CASSRRTSGSGVEQFF.

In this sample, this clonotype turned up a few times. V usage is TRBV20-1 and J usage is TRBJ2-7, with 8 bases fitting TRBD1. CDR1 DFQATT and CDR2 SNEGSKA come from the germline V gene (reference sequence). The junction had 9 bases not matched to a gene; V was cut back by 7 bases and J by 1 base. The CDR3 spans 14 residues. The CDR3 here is CSVRGQVFSYEQYF. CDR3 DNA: TGCAGTGTCCGGGGACAGGTCTTTTCCTACGAGCAGTACTTC.

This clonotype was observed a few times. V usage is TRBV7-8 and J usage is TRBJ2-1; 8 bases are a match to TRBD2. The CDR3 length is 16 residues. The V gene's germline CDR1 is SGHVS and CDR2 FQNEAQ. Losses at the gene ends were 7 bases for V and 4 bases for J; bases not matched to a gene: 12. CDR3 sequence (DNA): TGTGCCAGCAACTCGATAGCGGGAACGGTGTACAATGAGCAGTTCTTC. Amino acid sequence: CASNSIAGTVYNEQFF. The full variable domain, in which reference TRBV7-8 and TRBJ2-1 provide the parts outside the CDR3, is GAGVSQSPRYKVAKRGQDVALRCDPISGHVSLFWYQQALGQGPEFLTYFQNEAQLDKSGLPSDRFFAERPEGSVSTLKIQRTQQEDSAVYLCASNSIAGTVYNEQFFGPGTRLTVL.

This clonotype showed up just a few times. The CDR3 DNA follows: TGTGCCAGCAGCCGAAACCAGGTGGCGACCCAGTACTTC. Protein sequence: CASSRNQVATQYF. The rearrangement joins TRBV5-6 to TRBJ2-5; D remains ambiguous. Trimming shortened V by 4 bases and J by 7 bases, and 14 bases separated the two germline ends. This CDR3 has 13 amino acids. Germline values: CDR1 SGHDT, CDR2 YYEEEE. Variable domain in full (rest from reference TRBV5-6 and TRBJ2-5): DAGVTQSPTHLIKTRGQQVTLRCSPKSGHDTVSWYQQALGQGPQFIFQYYEEEERQRGNFPDRFSGHQFPNYSSELNVNALLLGDSALYLCASSRNQVATQYFGPGTRLLVL.

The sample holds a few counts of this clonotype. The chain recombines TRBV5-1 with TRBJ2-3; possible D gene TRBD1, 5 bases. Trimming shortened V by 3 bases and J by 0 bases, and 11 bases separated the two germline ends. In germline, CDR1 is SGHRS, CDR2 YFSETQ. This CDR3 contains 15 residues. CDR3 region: CASSSTRTSTDTQYF. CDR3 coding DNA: TGCGCCAGCAGCTCGACACGGACAAGCACAGATACGCAGTATTTT.

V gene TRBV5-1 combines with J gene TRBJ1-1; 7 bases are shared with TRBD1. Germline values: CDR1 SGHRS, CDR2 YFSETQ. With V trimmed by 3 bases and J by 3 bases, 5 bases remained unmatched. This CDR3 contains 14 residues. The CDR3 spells CASSWEGADTEAFF. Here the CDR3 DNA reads TGCGCCAGCAGCTGGGAGGGGGCGGACACTGAAGCTTTCTTT.

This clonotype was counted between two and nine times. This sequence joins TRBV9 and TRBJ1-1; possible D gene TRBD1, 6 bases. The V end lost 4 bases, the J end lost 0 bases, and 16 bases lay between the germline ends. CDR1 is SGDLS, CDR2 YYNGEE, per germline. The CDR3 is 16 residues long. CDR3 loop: CASSPPRGEMNTEAFF. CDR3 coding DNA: TGTGCCAGCAGCCCACCGAGGGGGGAGATGAACACTGAAGCTTTCTTT.

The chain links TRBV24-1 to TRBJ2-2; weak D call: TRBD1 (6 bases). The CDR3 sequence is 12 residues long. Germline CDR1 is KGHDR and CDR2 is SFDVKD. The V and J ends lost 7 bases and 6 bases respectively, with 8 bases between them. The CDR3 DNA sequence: TGTGCCACCAGCAACAGGGCCGGGGAGCTGTTTTTT. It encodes CATSNRAGELFF.

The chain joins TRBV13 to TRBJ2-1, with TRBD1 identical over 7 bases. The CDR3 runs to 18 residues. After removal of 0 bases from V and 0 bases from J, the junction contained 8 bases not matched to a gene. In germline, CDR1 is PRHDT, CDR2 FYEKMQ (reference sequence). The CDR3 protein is CASSLGLSTGSSYNEQFF. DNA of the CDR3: TGTGCCAGCAGCTTAGGCCTCTCGACAGGGAGCTCCTACAATGAGCAGTTCTTC.

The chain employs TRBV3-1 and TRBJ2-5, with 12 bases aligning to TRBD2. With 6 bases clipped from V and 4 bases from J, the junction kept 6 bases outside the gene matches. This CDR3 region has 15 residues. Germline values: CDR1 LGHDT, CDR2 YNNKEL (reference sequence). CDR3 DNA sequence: TGTGCCAGCAGGGAAACTAGCGGGAGGCCAGAGACCCAGTACTTC. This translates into CASRETSGRPETQYF.

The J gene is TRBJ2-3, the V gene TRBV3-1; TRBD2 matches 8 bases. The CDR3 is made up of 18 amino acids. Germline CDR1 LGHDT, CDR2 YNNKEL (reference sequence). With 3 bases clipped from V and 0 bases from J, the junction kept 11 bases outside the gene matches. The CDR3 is CASSHPRGLAASTDTQYF. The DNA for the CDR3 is TGTGCCAGCAGCCACCCTAGAGGACTAGCCGCTAGCACAGATACGCAGTATTTT.

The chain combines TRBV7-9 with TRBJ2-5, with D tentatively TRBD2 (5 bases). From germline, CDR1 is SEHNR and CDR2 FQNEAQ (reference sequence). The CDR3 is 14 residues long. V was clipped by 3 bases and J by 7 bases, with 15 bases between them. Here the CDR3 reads CASSFSASSGTQYF. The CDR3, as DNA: TGTGCCAGCAGCTTCTCGGCTAGCTCTGGGACCCAGTACTTC.

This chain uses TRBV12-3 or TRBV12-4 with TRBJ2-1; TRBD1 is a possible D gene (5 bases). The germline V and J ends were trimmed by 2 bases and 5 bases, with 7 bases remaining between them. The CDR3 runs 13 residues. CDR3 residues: CASSLIGDNEQFF. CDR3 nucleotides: TGTGCCAGCAGTTTAATAGGGGACAATGAGCAGTTCTTC.

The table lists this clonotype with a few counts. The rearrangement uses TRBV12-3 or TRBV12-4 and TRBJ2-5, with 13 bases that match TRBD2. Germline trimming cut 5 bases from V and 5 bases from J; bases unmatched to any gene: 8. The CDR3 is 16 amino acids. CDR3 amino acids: CASSRTSGRAAETQYF. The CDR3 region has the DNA TGTGCCAGCAGTCGAACTAGCGGGAGGGCCGCGGAGACCCAGTACTTC.

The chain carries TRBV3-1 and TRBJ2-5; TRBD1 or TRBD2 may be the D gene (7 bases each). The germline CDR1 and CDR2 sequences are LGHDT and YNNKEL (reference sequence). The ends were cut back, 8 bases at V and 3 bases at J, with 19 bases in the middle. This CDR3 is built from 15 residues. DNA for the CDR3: TGTGCCAGCCGAGTAGGGGCAGGGGGGGAAGAGACCCAGTACTTC. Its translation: CASRVGAGGEETQYF.

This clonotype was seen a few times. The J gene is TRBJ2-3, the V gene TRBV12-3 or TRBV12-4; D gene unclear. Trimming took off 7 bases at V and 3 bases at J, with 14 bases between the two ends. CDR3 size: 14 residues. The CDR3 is CASTPLLGTDTQYF. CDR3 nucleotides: TGTGCCAGCACTCCTCTACTGGGAACAGATACGCAGTATTTT.